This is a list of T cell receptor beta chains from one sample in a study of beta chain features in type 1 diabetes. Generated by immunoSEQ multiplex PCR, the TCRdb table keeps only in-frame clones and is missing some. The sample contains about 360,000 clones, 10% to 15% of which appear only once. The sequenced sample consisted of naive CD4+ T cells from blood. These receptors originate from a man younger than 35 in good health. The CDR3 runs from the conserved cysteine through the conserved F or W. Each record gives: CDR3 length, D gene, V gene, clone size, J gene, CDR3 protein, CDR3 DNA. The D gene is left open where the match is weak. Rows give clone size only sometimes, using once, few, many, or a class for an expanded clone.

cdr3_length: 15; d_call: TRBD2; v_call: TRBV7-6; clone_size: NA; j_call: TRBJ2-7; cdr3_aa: CASSLWTSGSYEQYF; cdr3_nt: TGTGCCAGCAGCTTATGGACTAGCGGCTCCTACGAGCAGTACTTC
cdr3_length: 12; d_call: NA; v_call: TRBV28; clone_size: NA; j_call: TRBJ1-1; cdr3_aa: CASSKLVRAAFF; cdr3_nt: TGTGCCAGCAGTAAATTGGTCAGGGCAGCTTTCTTT
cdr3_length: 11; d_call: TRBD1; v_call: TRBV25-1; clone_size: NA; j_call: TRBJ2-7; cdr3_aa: CASSLTGVQYF; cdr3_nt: TGTGCCAGCAGTTTGACAGGGGTTCAGTACTTC
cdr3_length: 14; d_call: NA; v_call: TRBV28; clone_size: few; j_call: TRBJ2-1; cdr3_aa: CASRQGGSSGEQFF; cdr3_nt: TGTGCCAGCAGACAGGGGGGGTCCTCCGGGGAGCAGTTCTTC
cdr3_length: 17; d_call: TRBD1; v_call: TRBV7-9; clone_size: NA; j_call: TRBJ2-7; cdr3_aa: CASSLTRDRDTSYEQYF; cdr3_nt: TGTGCCAGCAGCTTAACCCGGGACAGGGATACTTCCTACGAGCAGTACTTC
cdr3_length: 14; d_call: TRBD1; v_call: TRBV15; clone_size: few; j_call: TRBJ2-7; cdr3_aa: CATSRDRDGDEQYF; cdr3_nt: TGTGCCACCAGCAGGGACAGGGATGGAGACGAGCAGTACTTC
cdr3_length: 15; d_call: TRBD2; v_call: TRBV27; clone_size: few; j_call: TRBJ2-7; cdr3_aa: CASSSWTSGNYEQYF; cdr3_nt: TGTGCCAGCAGTTCTTGGACTAGCGGGAATTACGAGCAGTACTTC
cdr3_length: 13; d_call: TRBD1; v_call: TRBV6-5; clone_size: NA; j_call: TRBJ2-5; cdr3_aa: CASRSGGPGTQYF; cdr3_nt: TGTGCCAGCAGGTCAGGGGGTCCGGGAACCCAGTACTTC
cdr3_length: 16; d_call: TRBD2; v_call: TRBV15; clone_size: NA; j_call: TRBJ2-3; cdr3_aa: CATSRGTSGTTDTQYF; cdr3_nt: TGTGCCACCAGCAGAGGAACTAGCGGTACCACAGATACGCAGTATTTT
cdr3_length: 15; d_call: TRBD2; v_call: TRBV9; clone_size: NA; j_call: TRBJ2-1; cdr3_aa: CASSVEPAGGAQEFF; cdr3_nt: TGTGCCAGCAGCGTAGAACCAGCGGGAGGGGCTCAAGAGTTCTTC
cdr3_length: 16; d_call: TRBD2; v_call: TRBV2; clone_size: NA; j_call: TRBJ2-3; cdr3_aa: CASSTRLAGGTDTQYF; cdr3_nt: TGTGCCAGCAGCACAAGACTAGCGGGGGGCACAGATACGCAGTATTTT
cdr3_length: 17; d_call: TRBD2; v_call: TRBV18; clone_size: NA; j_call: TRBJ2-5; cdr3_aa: CASSPVTSGVKKETQYF; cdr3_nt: TGTGCCAGCTCGCCCGTTACTAGCGGGGTAAAGAAAGAGACCCAGTACTTC
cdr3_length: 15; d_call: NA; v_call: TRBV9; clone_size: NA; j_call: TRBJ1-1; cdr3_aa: CASSVGRDMNTEAFF; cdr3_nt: TGTGCCAGCAGCGTAGGGAGGGATATGAACACTGAAGCTTTCTTT
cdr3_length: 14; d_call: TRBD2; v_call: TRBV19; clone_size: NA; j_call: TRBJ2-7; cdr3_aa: CASQLAGGPREQYF; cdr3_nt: TGTGCCAGTCAACTAGCGGGAGGGCCTCGGGAGCAGTACTTC
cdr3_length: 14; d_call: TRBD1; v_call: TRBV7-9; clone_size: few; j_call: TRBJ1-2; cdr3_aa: CASSPGQGMGGYTF; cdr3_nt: TGTGCCAGCAGCCCCGGACAGGGAATGGGGGGCTACACCTTC
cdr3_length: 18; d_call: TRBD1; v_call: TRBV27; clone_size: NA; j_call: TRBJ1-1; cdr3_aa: CASSLRDRGRRSDTEAFF; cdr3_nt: TGTGCCAGCAGTTTACGGGACAGGGGGCGCCGATCAGACACTGAAGCTTTCTTT
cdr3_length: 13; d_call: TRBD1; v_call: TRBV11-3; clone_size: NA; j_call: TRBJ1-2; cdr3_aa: CASSEGGGYGYTF; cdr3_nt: TGTGCCAGCAGCGAAGGGGGCGGATATGGCTACACCTTC
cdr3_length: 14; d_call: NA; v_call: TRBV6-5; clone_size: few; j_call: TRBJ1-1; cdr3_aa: CASRHDRRNTEAFF; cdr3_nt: TGTGCCAGCAGACACGACAGGAGGAACACTGAAGCTTTCTTT
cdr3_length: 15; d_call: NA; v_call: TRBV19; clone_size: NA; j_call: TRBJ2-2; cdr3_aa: CASSIDRGDTGELFF; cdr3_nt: TGTGCCAGTAGTATAGACAGGGGAGATACCGGGGAGCTGTTTTTT
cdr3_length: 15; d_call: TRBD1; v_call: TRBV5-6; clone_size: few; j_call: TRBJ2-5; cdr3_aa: CASSWGQPSGETQYF; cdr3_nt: TGTGCCAGCAGCTGGGGACAGCCCTCCGGGGAGACCCAGTACTTC
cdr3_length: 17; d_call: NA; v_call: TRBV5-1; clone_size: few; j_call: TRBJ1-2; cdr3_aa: CASSLKASRGRGYGYTF; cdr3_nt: TGCGCCAGCAGCTTGAAGGCTTCGAGGGGGAGAGGCTATGGCTACACCTTC
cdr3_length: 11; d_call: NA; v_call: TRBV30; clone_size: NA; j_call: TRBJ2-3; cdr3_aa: CAWSGTYTQYF; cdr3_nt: TGTGCCTGGAGCGGGACTTATACGCAGTATTTT
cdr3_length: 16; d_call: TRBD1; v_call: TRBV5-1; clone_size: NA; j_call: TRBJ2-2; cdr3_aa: CASSPTGTGDTGELFF; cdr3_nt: TGCGCCAGCAGTCCGACCGGGACAGGAGACACCGGGGAGCTGTTTTTT
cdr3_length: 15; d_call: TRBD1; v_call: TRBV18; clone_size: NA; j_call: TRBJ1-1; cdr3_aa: CASSPMTGTDTEAFF; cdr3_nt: TGTGCCAGCTCACCAATGACAGGGACCGACACTGAAGCTTTCTTT
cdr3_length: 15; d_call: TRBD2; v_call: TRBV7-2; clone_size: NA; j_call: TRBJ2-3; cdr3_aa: CAVTGLAGVRGTQYF; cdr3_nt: TGTGCCGTGACGGGGCTAGCGGGAGTTCGCGGTACGCAGTATTTT
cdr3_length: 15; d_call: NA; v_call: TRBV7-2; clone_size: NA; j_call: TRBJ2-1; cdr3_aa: CASSLDDYSHNEQFF; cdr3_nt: TGTGCCAGCAGCTTAGACGACTACAGCCACAATGAGCAGTTCTTC
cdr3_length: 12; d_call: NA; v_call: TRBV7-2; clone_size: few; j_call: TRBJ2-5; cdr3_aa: CASSLALRTQYF; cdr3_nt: TGTGCCAGCAGCTTAGCGCTTAGGACCCAGTACTTC
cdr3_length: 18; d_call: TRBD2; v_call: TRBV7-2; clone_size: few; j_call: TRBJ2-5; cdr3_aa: CASSLSAQLGRARETQYF; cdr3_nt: TGTGCCAGCAGCTTATCGGCACAACTAGGGAGGGCCCGCGAGACCCAGTACTTC
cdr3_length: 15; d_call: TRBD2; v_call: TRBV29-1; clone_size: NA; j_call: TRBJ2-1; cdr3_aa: CSVVIGTSDYNEQFF; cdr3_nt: TGCAGCGTAGTAATCGGGACTAGCGACTACAATGAGCAGTTCTTC
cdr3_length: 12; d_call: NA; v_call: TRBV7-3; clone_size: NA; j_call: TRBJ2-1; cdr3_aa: CASSARGNEQFF; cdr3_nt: TGTGCCAGCAGCGCCCGGGGCAATGAGCAGTTCTTC
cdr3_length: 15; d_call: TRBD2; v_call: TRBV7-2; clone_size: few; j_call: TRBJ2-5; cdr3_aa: CASSRLAGLGETQYF; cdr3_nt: TGTGCCAGCAGTCGACTAGCGGGACTGGGGGAGACCCAGTACTTC
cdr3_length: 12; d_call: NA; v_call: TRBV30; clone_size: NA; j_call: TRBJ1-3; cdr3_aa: CAWTGSGNTIYF; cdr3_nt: TGTGCCTGGACAGGTTCTGGAAACACCATATATTTT
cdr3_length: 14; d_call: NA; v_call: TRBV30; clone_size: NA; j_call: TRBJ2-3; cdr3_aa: CAWSLMTSTDTQYF; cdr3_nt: TGTGCCTGGAGCTTAATGACTAGCACAGATACGCAGTATTTT
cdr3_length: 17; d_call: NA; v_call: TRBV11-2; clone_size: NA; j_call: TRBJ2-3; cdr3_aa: CASSSRIRGMSTDTQYF; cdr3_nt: TGTGCCAGCAGCTCCCGGATACGCGGGATGAGCACAGATACGCAGTATTTT
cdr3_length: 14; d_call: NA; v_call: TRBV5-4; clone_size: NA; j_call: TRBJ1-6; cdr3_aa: CASSSRDLFSPLHF; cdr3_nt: TGTGCCAGCAGCTCCCGGGACTTATTTTCACCCCTCCACTTT
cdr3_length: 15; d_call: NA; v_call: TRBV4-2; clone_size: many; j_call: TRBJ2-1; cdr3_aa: CASSQDWGGIWEQFF; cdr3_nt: TGTGCCAGCAGCCAAGATTGGGGCGGGATATGGGAGCAGTTCTTC
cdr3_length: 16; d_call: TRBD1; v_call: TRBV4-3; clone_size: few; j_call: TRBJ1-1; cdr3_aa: CASSRSLSGQGDLAFF; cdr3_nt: TGCGCCAGCAGCCGATCCCTTTCGGGACAGGGGGATTTAGCTTTCTTT
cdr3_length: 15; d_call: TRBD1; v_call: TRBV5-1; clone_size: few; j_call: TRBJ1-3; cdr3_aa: CASRGQGISGNTIYF; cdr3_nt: TGCGCCAGCAGGGGACAGGGAATCTCTGGAAACACCATATATTTT
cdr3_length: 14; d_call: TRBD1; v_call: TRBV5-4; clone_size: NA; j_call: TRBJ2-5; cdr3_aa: CASSSGQGQETQYF; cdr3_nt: TGTGCCAGCAGCTCGGGACAGGGGCAAGAGACCCAGTACTTC
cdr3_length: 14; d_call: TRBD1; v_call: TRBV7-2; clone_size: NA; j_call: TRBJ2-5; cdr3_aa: CASSRDREGETQYF; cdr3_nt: TGTGCCAGCAGCCGGGACAGGGAGGGAGAGACCCAGTACTTC
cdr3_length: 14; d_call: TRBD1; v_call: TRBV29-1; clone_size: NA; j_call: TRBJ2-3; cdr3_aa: CSVEWDSGTDTQYF; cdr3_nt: TGCAGCGTTGAGTGGGACAGTGGCACAGATACGCAGTATTTT
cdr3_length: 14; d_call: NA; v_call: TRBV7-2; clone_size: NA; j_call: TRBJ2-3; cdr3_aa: CASRPAGATDTQYF; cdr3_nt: TGTGCCAGCAGACCAGCGGGCGCCACAGATACGCAGTATTTT
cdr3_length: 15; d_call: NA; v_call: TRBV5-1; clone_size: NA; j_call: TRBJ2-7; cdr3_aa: CASSSVPEVPYEQYF; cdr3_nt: TGCGCCAGCAGCTCGGTCCCTGAGGTTCCCTACGAGCAGTACTTC
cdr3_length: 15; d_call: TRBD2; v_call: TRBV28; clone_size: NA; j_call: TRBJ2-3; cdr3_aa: CASSPAGEGTDTQYF; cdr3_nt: TGTGCCAGCTCCCCAGCGGGAGAGGGCACAGATACGCAGTATTTT
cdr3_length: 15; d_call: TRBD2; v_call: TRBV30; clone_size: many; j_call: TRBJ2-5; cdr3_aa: CAWNPNSGRTETQYF; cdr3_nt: TGTGCCTGGAACCCGAACAGCGGGAGGACGGAGACCCAGTACTTC
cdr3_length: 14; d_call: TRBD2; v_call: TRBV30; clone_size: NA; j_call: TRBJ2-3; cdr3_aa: CAWGSGSGTDTQYF; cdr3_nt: TGTGCCTGGGGCAGCGGGAGCGGCACAGATACGCAGTATTTT
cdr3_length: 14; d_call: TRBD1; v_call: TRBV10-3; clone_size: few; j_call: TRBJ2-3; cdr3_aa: CAISEGQGEDTQYF; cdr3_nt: TGTGCCATCAGTGAGGGACAGGGGGAGGATACGCAGTATTTT
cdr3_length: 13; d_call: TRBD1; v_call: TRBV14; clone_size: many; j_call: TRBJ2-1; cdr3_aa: CASSIGTGNEQFF; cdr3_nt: TGTGCCAGCAGCATAGGGACAGGCAATGAGCAGTTCTTC
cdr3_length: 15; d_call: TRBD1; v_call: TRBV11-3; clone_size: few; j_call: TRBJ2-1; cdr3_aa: CASSLFGTAYNEQFF; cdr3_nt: TGTGCCAGCAGCTTATTTGGGACAGCGTACAATGAGCAGTTCTTC
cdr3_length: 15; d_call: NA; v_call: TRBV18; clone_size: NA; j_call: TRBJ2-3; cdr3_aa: CASSPQQGSTDTQYF; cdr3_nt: TGTGCCAGCTCACCACAACAGGGTAGCACAGATACGCAGTATTTT
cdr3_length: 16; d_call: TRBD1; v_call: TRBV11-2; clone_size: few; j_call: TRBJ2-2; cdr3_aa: CASSSSGQGGTGELFF; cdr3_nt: TGTGCCAGCAGCTCAAGTGGACAGGGTGGCACCGGGGAGCTGTTTTTT
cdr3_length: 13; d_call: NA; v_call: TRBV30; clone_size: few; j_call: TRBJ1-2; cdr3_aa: CAWSVRGISGYTF; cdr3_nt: TGTGCCTGGAGTGTACGGGGGATTTCTGGCTACACCTTC
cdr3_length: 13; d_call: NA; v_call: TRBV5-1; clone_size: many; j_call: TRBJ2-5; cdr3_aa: CASSWTRQETQYF; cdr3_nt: TGCGCCAGCAGCTGGACTCGTCAAGAGACCCAGTACTTC
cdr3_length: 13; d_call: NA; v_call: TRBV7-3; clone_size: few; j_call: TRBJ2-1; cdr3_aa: CASSLPNGDEQFF; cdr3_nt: TGTGCCAGCAGCTTACCCAACGGGGATGAGCAGTTCTTC
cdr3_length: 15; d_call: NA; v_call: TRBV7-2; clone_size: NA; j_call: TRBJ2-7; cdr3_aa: CASSLEGTPIREQYF; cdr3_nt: TGTGCCAGCAGCTTAGAAGGGACACCTATCCGCGAGCAGTACTTC